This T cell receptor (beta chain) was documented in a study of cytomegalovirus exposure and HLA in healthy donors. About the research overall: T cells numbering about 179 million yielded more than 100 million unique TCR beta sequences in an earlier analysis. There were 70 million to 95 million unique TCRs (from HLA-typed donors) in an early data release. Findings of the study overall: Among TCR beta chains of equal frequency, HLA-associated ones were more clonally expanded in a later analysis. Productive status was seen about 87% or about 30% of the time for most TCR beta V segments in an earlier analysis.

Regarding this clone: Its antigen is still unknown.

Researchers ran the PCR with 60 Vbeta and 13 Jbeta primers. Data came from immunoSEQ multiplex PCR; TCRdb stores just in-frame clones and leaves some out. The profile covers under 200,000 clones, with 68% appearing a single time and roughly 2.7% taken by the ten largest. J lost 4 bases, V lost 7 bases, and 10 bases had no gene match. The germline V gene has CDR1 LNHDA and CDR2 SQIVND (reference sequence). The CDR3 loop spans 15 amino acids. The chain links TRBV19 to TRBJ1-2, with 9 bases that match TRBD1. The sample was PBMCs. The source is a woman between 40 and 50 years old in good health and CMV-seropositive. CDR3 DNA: TGTGCCAGTAATTCCCGGACAGGGGAAATCTATGGCTACACCTTC. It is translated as CASNSRTGEIYGYTF.